This TCR beta chain is drawn from a study of blood T cell repertoires in COVID-19. Study background: Researchers got acute and convalescent COVID-19 samples from the United States, Italy and Spain. The analysed material was cDNA or gDNA that came from T cells, B-cell-depleted T cells, or PBMCs.

Study members were between roughly 18 and 100 years old and lived in over 20 US regions. In the authors' workflow: Estimation of nucleated cell counts relied on the amplification of reference gene primers. Assay used: immunoSEQ multiplex PCR; TCRdb lists only in-frame clones, some missing. V and J calls and clone size are as listed in that table; D and trimming were resolved from the DNA. Of about 200,000 clones in the sample, roughly 90% are singletons; the top ten hold around 8.9%. V lost 4 bases and J lost 7; bases outside the gene matches: 7. The CDR3 has 14 amino acids. Per the germline V gene, CDR1 is SGHRS and CDR2 is YFSETQ.

This clonotype originated in a young woman who had recovered from COVID-19. The chain has TRBV5-1 and TRBJ1-4; 7 bases align to TRBD1. Sample: PBMCs or T cells enriched from blood (not recorded which). The CDR3 region is CASSPDRIPEKLFF. CDR3 in DNA: TGCGCCAGCAGCCCGGACAGGATCCCTGAAAAACTGTTTTTT.